One and the same sample provided the 27 T cell receptor beta chains below, sequenced in a study of cytomegalovirus exposure and HLA in healthy donors (dated by TCRdb to about 2017). Library creation used the immunoSEQ multiplex PCR assay. The multiplex PCR relied on a mix of 60 forward primers for TCR Vbeta segments and 13 reverse primers for TCR Jbeta segments. The table was pulled from immuneACCESS by TCRdb, which kept in-frame rearrangements only. Such tables lose some clones; where checked, under half of the loss comes from unresolved V genes, and the rest has no known cause. The sample records roughly 150,000 clones, approximately 80% of which are singletons. The ten largest account for approximately 2.8% of the sample. The source material was PBMCs. The receptors shown here come from a male donor in good health and CMV-seronegative.

This clone was seen only a few times. V gene TRBV27 combines with J gene TRBJ2-1; D might be TRBD1 (6 bases). V was trimmed by 5 bases and J by 5 bases, leaving 10 bases between them. Germline CDR1 is MNHEY and CDR2 is SMNVEV (reference sequence). This CDR3 is built from 13 residues. This CDR3 is CASSIGTHNEQFF. CDR3 in DNA: TGTGCCAGCAGTATTGGGACACACAATGAGCAGTTCTTC.

The chain links TRBV9 to TRBJ1-1, with D possibly TRBD1 on 6 matching bases. Germline V gene lookup returns CDR1 SGDLS and CDR2 YYNGEE. Trimming took off 2 bases at V and 5 bases at J, with 13 bases between the two ends. The CDR3 consists of 14 residues. As DNA, the CDR3 is TGTGCCAGCAGCGTTTCAGGGGCTGATACTGAAGCTTTCTTT. Translating gives CASSVSGADTEAFF.

The rearrangement uses TRBV7-9 and TRBJ2-3, with a tentative D call TRBD1 (5 bases). The CDR3 runs to 15 residues. Trimming removed 5 bases at V and 6 bases at J, with 18 bases between. CDR1 is SEHNR, CDR2 FQNEAQ, per germline (reference sequence). The CDR3, as DNA: TGTGCCAGCAGCCCATTTATGACAGCCGGGGATACGCAGTATTTT. Translating gives CASSPFMTAGDTQYF.

This clone was observed a few times. One end of the junction varies from germline; a read error may be responsible. V is TRBV12-5 and J is TRBJ2-2; no clear D gene. There are 8 residues in the CDR3. Looked up from germline, CDR1 is LGHNT and CDR2 is FRNRAP. This CDR3 reads CASPRNEF. DNA of the CDR3: TGTGCTAGTCCCAGGAACGAATTT.

The V and J genes are TRBV27 and TRBJ1-2; 8 bases are shared with TRBD1. Per germline, CDR1 MNHEY and CDR2 SMNVEV (reference sequence). The CDR3 spans 17 residues. V trimming: 2 bases; J trimming: 0 bases; junction bases outside the gene matches: 8. In DNA, the CDR3 is TGTGCCAGCAGTTTAACGTCCAGGACAGGGACTAACTATGGCTACACCTTC. It encodes CASSLTSRTGTNYGYTF.

The chain has TRBV9 and TRBJ1-2; weak D call: TRBD1 (5 bases). Germline CDR1 is SGDLS and CDR2 is YYNGEE. Deletions cut 0 bases from V and 7 bases from J, with 13 bases between. This CDR3 has 14 residues. The DNA of the CDR3 is TGTGCCAGCAGCGTAGATGGCAGGGATCCTGGCTACACCTTC. It translates to CASSVDGRDPGYTF.

Notes on this clone: Mismatch with germline at one junction end may stem from a read error. J is TRBJ2-2 and V is TRBV4-2, with 8 bases that match TRBD1. This CDR3 contains 15 residues. Germline V gene lookup returns CDR1 LGHNA and CDR2 YNFKEQ. CDR3 sequence reads: CVSSRGQENTGELFF. Here the CDR3 DNA reads TGTGTCAGCAGCCGGGGACAGGAGAACACCGGGGAGCTGTTTTTT.

This clone was seen many times. The rearrangement joins TRBV4-3 to TRBJ2-7; a possible D gene is TRBD2 (5 bases). The ends were cut back, 0 bases at V and 3 bases at J, with 12 bases in the middle. The CDR3 has 15 residues. Germline V gene sequence: CDR1 LGHNA, CDR2 YSLEER. This CDR3 is CASSQDEGRGYEQYF. CDR3 DNA sequence: TGCGCCAGCAGCCAAGATGAGGGCCGAGGCTACGAGCAGTACTTC.

The V and J genes are TRBV27 and TRBJ2-7; D might be TRBD1 (8 bases). This CDR3 is built from 15 residues. Germline-derived CDR1 and CDR2 are MNHEY and SMNVEV (reference sequence). V was clipped by 5 bases and J by 5 bases, with 19 bases between them. The CDR3 region has the DNA TGTGCCAGCAGTCCCTGGGACAGGCGGGGGAACGAGCAGTACTTC. Translation: CASSPWDRRGNEQYF.

This clone has a handful of counts. V and J are TRBV27 and TRBJ1-2, with D unclear. V dropped 0 bases and J dropped 4 bases, with 12 bases sitting between them. CDR3 length: 15 amino acids. CDR1 and CDR2 (germline): MNHEY, SMNVEV (reference sequence). CDR3 protein: CASSLSAVWAYGYTF. The CDR3 DNA reads as TGTGCCAGCAGTTTATCGGCAGTCTGGGCCTATGGCTACACCTTC.

The rearrangement uses TRBV23-1 and TRBJ1-2, with 7 bases fitting TRBD1. TRBV23-1 is given ORF status, its function remaining uncertain. The CDR3 contains 15 residues. Germline trimming cut 10 bases from V and 4 bases from J; bases unmatched to any gene: 15. This chain's CDR3 is CAIPWDRLRVYGYTF. As DNA, the CDR3 is TGCGCCATCCCCTGGGACAGACTCCGGGTCTATGGCTACACCTTC.

The chain joins TRBV5-1 to TRBJ1-2; D gene uncertain. Trimming left V 0 bases short and J 5 bases short, with 5 bases between. The CDR3 length is 12 residues. Germline-derived CDR1 and CDR2 are SGHRS and YFSETQ. The CDR3: CASSLEEYGYTF. For the CDR3, the DNA is TGCGCCAGCAGCTTGGAAGAGTATGGCTACACCTTC.

The gene calls are TRBV7-9 and TRBJ2-3, with D maybe TRBD1 (6 bases). The CDR3 length is 14 residues. CDR1 is SEHNR, CDR2 FQNEAQ, per germline (reference sequence). V gave up 1 base and J gave up 4 bases, with 9 bases separating them. CDR3 sequence (DNA): TGTGCCAGCAGCTTAGGGGGGCCTGCAGATACGCAGTATTTT. This translates into CASSLGGPADTQYF.

The rearrangement links TRBV29-1 to TRBJ2-7; 10 bases align to TRBD1. CDR1 is SQVTM, CDR2 ANQGSEA, per germline. J lost 3 bases, V lost 6 bases, and 8 bases had no gene match. The CDR3 totals 14 residues. Written as DNA, the CDR3 is TGCAGCGTCAAAGGGGGACAGGGGCGCTACGAGCAGTACTTC. Protein product: CSVKGGQGRYEQYF.

The genes are TRBV11-2 and TRBJ2-5; D unclear. The J call may not be correct, given that the DNA end is closer to TRBJ2-7. Germline CDR1 reads SGHAT; CDR2 reads FQNNGV. This CDR3 has 12 amino acids. CDR3 in DNA: TGTGCCAGCAGCTTATCTCGCTACGAGCAGTACTTC. Its translation is CASSLSRYEQYF.

This clone was seen just once. The chain carries TRBV7-2 and TRBJ2-7, with D possibly being TRBD2 (5 bases). Trimming stripped 4 bases from V and 2 bases from J, with 6 bases between. Germline V gives CDR1 SGHTA, CDR2 FQGNSA. The CDR3 covers 12 residues. CDR3: CASSWEPYEQYF. CDR3 nucleotides: TGTGCCAGCAGCTGGGAGCCCTACGAGCAGTACTTC.

The chain combines TRBV10-3 with TRBJ2-2; 11 bases are a match to TRBD2. Germline-derived CDR1 and CDR2 are ENHRY and SYGVKD. V trimming: 8 bases; J trimming: 4 bases; junction bases outside the gene matches: 6. This CDR3 contains 15 residues. The CDR3 region is CAILAGGPPTGELFF. As DNA, the CDR3 is TGTGCCATCCTAGCGGGAGGCCCCCCCACCGGGGAGCTGTTTTTT.

The chain combines TRBV4-3 with TRBJ1-2; D perhaps matches TRBD1 (6 bases). The CDR3 has 16 amino acids. The V and J ends lost 4 bases and 7 bases respectively, with 22 bases between them. The germline CDR1 and CDR2 sequences are LGHNA and YSLEER. CDR3 residues: CASSRELGGAWGGYTF. The DNA of the CDR3 is TGCGCCAGCAGCCGGGAGCTAGGGGGGGCTTGGGGTGGCTACACCTTC.

The chain employs TRBV6-1 and TRBJ2-7, with D possibly matching TRBD1 (6 bases). Trimming took off 6 bases at V and 0 bases at J, with 9 bases between the two ends. There are 13 residues in the CDR3. CDR1 is MNHNS, CDR2 SASEGT, per germline. The CDR3 DNA sequence: TGTGCCAGCAGGCTACAGGGCTCCTACGAGCAGTACTTC. Translation gives CASRLQGSYEQYF.

On this clone itself: A read error may produce the germline difference seen at one junction end. V and J are TRBV7-9 and TRBJ1-2; weak D call: TRBD1 (6 bases). From germline, CDR1 is SEHNR and CDR2 FQNEAQ (reference sequence). The CDR3 is 15 amino acids. Written as DNA, the CDR3 is TGTTCCAGCAGCTTAGTTGGGGGCTCCTTCGATGGCTACACCTTC. Amino acids: CSSSLVGGSFDGYTF.

The V call is TRBV5-1, the J call TRBJ2-7; D is ambiguous. V dropped 4 bases and J dropped 2 bases, with 16 bases sitting between them. CDR1 and CDR2 from the germline V gene are SGHRS and YFSETQ. The CDR3 length is 15 residues. The CDR3 nucleotides are TGCGCCAGCAGCCCTGGTGCCACTATAGCCTACGAGCAGTACTTC. Its translation is CASSPGATIAYEQYF. The whole variable domain, remainder taken from reference TRBV5-1 and TRBJ2-7, is KAGVTQTPRYLIKTRGQQVTLSCSPISGHRSVSWYQQTPGQGLQFLFEYFSETQRNKGNFPGRFSGRQFSNSRSEMNVSTLELGDSALYLCASSPGATIAYEQYFGPGTRLTVT.

The J gene is TRBJ2-1, the V gene TRBV7-8; 7 bases map to TRBD2. Germline V lookup: CDR1 SGHVS, CDR2 FQNEAQ. Germline trimming cut 2 bases from V and 2 bases from J; bases unmatched to any gene: 6. The CDR3 runs 16 residues. CDR3 in DNA: TGTGCCAGCAGCTTACTTGGGCGGGGGACCTACAATGAGCAGTTCTTC. The encoded protein is CASSLLGRGTYNEQFF. Full variable domain (rest looked up from reference TRBV7-8 and TRBJ2-1): GAGVSQSPRYKVAKRGQDVALRCDPISGHVSLFWYQQALGQGPEFLTYFQNEAQLDKSGLPSDRFFAERPEGSVSTLKIQRTQQEDSAVYLCASSLLGRGTYNEQFFGPGTRLTVL.

CDR3 in amino acids: CASSSGGGNTEAFF. The CDR3 nucleotides are TGCGCCAGCAGCTCCGGGGGGGGAAACACTGAAGCTTTCTTT. The chain carries TRBV5-1 and TRBJ1-1; TRBD1 is a possible D gene (5 bases). V gave up 3 bases and J gave up 2 bases, with 11 bases separating them. The CDR3 loop spans 14 amino acids. Per germline, CDR1 SGHRS and CDR2 YFSETQ.

This clone was found a few times. The chain recombines TRBV10-3 with TRBJ1-4, with TRBD1 matching over 9 bases. V trimming: 5 bases; J trimming: 5 bases; junction bases outside the gene matches: 6. The CDR3 runs 15 residues. Germline assignment: CDR1 ENHRY and CDR2 SYGVKD. The CDR3 sequence: CAISKGQGNNEKLFF. CDR3 in DNA: TGTGCCATCAGTAAGGGACAGGGAAACAATGAAAAACTGTTTTTT.

The chain is built from TRBV5-1 and TRBJ1-6; D perhaps matches TRBD1 (6 bases). The ends were cut back, 9 bases at V and 6 bases at J, with 19 bases in the middle. CDR1 is SGHRS, CDR2 YFSETQ, per germline. This CDR3 region has 15 residues. The CDR3 bases are TGCGCCATCCCCGGAGGACAGAACATTAATTCACCCCTCCACTTT. Residues: CAIPGGQNINSPLHF.

This clone was seen once. The chain joins TRBV4-2 to TRBJ1-4; TRBD1 might be the D (5 bases). V was shortened by 0 bases and J by 7 bases, with 15 bases between the two germline ends. Germline assignment: CDR1 LGHNA and CDR2 YNFKEQ. The CDR3 is made up of 16 amino acids. CDR3 sequence reads: CASSQDRYQGGEKLFF. The CDR3 DNA sequence: TGTGCCAGCAGCCAAGATCGTTATCAGGGAGGTGAAAAACTGTTTTTT.

This clone has only one observation. This sequence joins TRBV29-1 and TRBJ2-5; TRBD1 is a possible D gene (7 bases). This CDR3 is 14 amino acids long. The V end was cut by 8 bases, the J end by 0 bases, with 16 bases between. CDR1 is SQVTM and CDR2 is ANQGSEA in the germline V gene. The CDR3 DNA reads TGCAGCTCCCTAGGCGGGACAGACCAAGAGACCCAGTACTTC. Its translation is CSSLGGTDQETQYF. Together with reference TRBV29-1 and TRBJ2-5, the CDR3 gives the full variable domain: SAVISQKPSRDICQRGTSLTIQCQVDSQVTMMFWYRQQPGQSLTLIATANQGSEATYESGFVIDKFPISRPNLTFSTLTVSNMSPEDSSIYLCSSLGGTDQETQYFGPGTRLLVL.